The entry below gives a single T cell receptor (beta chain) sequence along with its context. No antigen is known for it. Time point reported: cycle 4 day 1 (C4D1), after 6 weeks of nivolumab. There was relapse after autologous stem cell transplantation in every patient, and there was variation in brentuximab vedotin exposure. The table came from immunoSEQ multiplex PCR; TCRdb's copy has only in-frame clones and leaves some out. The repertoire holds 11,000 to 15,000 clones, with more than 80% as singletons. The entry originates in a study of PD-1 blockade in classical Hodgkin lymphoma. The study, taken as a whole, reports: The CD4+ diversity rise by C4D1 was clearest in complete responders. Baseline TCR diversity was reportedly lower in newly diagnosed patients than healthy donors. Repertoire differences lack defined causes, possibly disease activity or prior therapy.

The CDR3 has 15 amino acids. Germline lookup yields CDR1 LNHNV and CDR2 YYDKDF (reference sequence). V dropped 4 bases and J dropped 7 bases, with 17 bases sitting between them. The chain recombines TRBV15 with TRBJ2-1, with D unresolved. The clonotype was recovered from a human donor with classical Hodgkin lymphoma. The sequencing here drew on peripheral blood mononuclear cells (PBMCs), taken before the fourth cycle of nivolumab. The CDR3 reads CATSIGQVMSNEQFF. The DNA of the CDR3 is TGTGCCACCAGCATAGGGCAGGTTATGTCGAATGAGCAGTTCTTC.